The 21 T cell receptor beta chains reported below all come from one sample, sequenced in a study of cytotoxic CD8 clonotypes in ibrutinib-treated CLL. Using immunoSEQ multiplex PCR, the repertoire was profiled, and TCRdb retains in-frame clones only, with some absent. The sample has 150,000 or so clones; 76% are singletons. The sample consisted of PBMCs, taken after 24 months of ibrutinib treatment. These TCRs come from a human donor with chronic lymphocytic leukemia.

Written as DNA, the CDR3 is TGTGCCAGCAGCTCTACTAGCGGGGGAGGCACCGGGGAGCTGTTTTTT. This sequence encodes CASSSTSGGGTGELFF. The V gene is TRBV27, the J gene TRBJ2-2; 11 bases are shared with TRBD2. CDR3 length equals 16 residues. Germline CDR1 MNHEY, CDR2 SMNVEV (reference sequence). Trimming cost V 6 bases and J 4 bases; bases outside gene matches: 7.

The V gene is TRBV9, the J gene TRBJ2-1; weak D call: TRBD2 (6 bases). The ends were cut back, 3 bases at V and 8 bases at J, with 15 bases in the middle. CDR3 length equals 14 residues. Looked up from germline, CDR1 is SGDLS and CDR2 is YYNGEE. Here the CDR3 DNA reads TGTGCCAGCAGCGCTGGCGGTACTAGCCATGAGCAGTTCTTC. It encodes CASSAGGTSHEQFF.

The J gene is TRBJ1-1, the V gene TRBV6-6; the D is unclear. Germline CDR1 is MNHNY and CDR2 is SVGAGI (reference sequence). V dropped 6 bases and J dropped 0 bases, with 11 bases sitting between them. The CDR3 covers 14 residues. For the CDR3, the DNA is TGTGCCAGCAGCTGGGCTGGGATGAACACTGAAGCTTTCTTT. It translates to CASSWAGMNTEAFF.

V is TRBV25-1 and J is TRBJ1-6; tentative D call: TRBD1 (5 bases). Germline V gene lookup returns CDR1 MGHDK and CDR2 SYGVNS. V was shortened by 2 bases and J by 0 bases, with 8 bases between the two germline ends. This CDR3 is built from 16 residues. The DNA of the CDR3 is TGTGCCAGCAGTGAAGGGGGGAGCTCCTATAATTCACCCCTCCACTTT. Translated, it gives CASSEGGSSYNSPLHF.

V gene TRBV13 combines with J gene TRBJ2-7; 8 bases are a match to TRBD2. With 5 bases clipped from V and 4 bases from J, the junction kept 13 bases outside the gene matches. This CDR3 spans 16 amino acids. Germline values: CDR1 PRHDT, CDR2 FYEKMQ (reference sequence). CDR3 loop: CASSPPAAGGWYEQYF. As DNA, the CDR3 is TGTGCCAGCAGCCCCCCGGCGGCGGGAGGTTGGTACGAGCAGTACTTC.

In regard to this clone: The junction does not match germline at one end; this may be a read error. V usage is TRBV9 and J usage is TRBJ2-7; D remains unclear. This CDR3 comprises 13 residues. CDR1 and CDR2 (germline): SGDLS, YYNGEE. The CDR3 protein is CASSVAPSHEQYF. The DNA of the CDR3 is TGTGCCAGCAGCGTAGCTCCCTCCCACGAGCAGTACTTC.

The chain couples TRBV11-2 to TRBJ2-3, with D unclear. The CDR3 loop spans 14 amino acids. CDR1 and CDR2 (germline): SGHAT, FQNNGV. V lost 1 base and J lost 6, with 11 bases in between. DNA for the CDR3: TGTGCCAGCAGCTTAGTCGGTACGGCGGATACGCAGTATTTT. Translating gives CASSLVGTADTQYF.

V and J are TRBV7-6 and TRBJ1-1; D is ambiguous. The CDR3 runs 15 residues. Germline V CDR1 and CDR2: SGHVS, FNYEAQ. Trimming took 0 bases from V and 4 from J, leaving 12 bases between them. Written as DNA, the CDR3 is TGTGCCAGCAGCTTAGCGTCCCCCCAAAGCACTGAAGCTTTCTTT. Its protein is CASSLASPQSTEAFF.

This clone was seen once. The chain combines TRBV11-3 with TRBJ2-3; tentatively, D is TRBD1 (5 bases). This CDR3 has 13 residues. Germline V gives CDR1 SGHNT, CDR2 YENEEA. Deletions cut 5 bases from V and 1 base from J, with 7 bases between. In DNA form, the CDR3 reads TGTGCCAGCAGCAGGGGTGGCACAGATACGCAGTATTTT. Translated: CASSRGGTDTQYF.

Turning to this clone: Only one base separates this from a far larger clonotype, so it likely reflects a read error. The rearrangement joins TRBV9 to TRBJ2-7, with D possibly matching TRBD1 (5 bases). The CDR3 is made up of 17 amino acids. Germline V gene sequence: CDR1 SGDLS, CDR2 YYNGEE. DNA of the CDR3: TGTGTCAGCAGCGTAGCTGGGGCAGGGCACATGAGTGGCGAGCAGTACTTC. It translates to CVSSVAGAGHMSGEQYF.

This clone was seen only once. Different DNA sequences within this sample yield the same CDR3. This chain uses TRBV18 with TRBJ2-5, with D possibly being TRBD1 or TRBD2 (5 bases each). The germline CDR1 and CDR2 sequences are KGHSH and LQKENI. The CDR3 is made up of 13 amino acids. The V end was cut by 2 bases, the J end by 1 base, with 5 bases between. In DNA, the CDR3 is TGTGCCAGCTCACCAGGGGGCCAAGAGACCCAGTACTTC. It encodes CASSPGGQETQYF.

The sample holds a few counts of this clone. V and J are TRBV5-1 and TRBJ2-2; D unresolved. CDR1 and CDR2 (germline): SGHRS, YFSETQ. Trimming pared 3 bases from V and 1 base from J, leaving 7 bases between. The CDR3 is 14 amino acids. CDR3: CASSYGQNTGELFF. DNA for the CDR3: TGCGCCAGCAGCTATGGCCAGAACACCGGGGAGCTGTTTTTT.

The chain has TRBV6-5 and TRBJ2-7, with D possibly TRBD1 on 5 matching bases. Looked up from germline, CDR1 is MNHEY and CDR2 is SVGAGI. Deletions cut 6 bases from V and 3 bases from J, with 12 bases between. This CDR3 region has 13 residues. CDR3 sequence: CASSQDRGYEQYF. CDR3 DNA sequence: TGTGCCAGCAGCCAGGATAGGGGCTACGAGCAGTACTTC.

V usage is TRBV7-6 and J usage is TRBJ1-5; TRBD1 aligns across 7 bases. This CDR3 has 15 amino acids. Germline V gene data show CDR1 as SGHVS and CDR2 as FNYEAQ. With V trimmed by 1 base and J by 2 bases, 2 bases remained unmatched. The CDR3 region is CASSLGGQGNQPQHF. CDR3 bases: TGTGCCAGCAGCTTAGGTGGACAGGGCAATCAGCCCCAGCATTTT.

The gene calls are TRBV28 and TRBJ1-5; no reliable D call. This CDR3 has 11 amino acids. V lost 4 bases to trimming and J lost 7 bases, with 5 bases between them. Looked up from germline, CDR1 is MDHEN and CDR2 is SYDVKM. For the CDR3, the DNA is TGTGCCAGCAGTTGGCGGCAGCCCCAGCATTTT. It codes for CASSWRQPQHF.

CDR3 nucleotide sequence: TGTGCCAGCAGGAGGTCCTCGTACGAGCAGTACTTC. Encoded protein: CASRRSSYEQYF. The chain employs TRBV6-5 and TRBJ2-7; D unclear. This CDR3 is 12 amino acids long. Trimming removed 6 bases at V and 4 bases at J, with 10 bases between. Looked up from germline, CDR1 is MNHEY and CDR2 is SVGAGI.

The chain has TRBV9 and TRBJ2-6, with unresolved D. Germline V gives CDR1 SGDLS, CDR2 YYNGEE. Trimming took off 3 bases at V and 5 bases at J, with 6 bases between the two ends. This CDR3 is built from 13 residues. The CDR3 DNA reads TGTGCCAGCAGCGAGGGCTGGGCCAACGTCCTGACTTTC. Protein: CASSEGWANVLTF. Supplemented by reference TRBV9 and TRBJ2-6, the full variable domain reads DSGVTQTPKHLITATGQRVTLRCSPRSGDLSVYWYQQSLDQGLQFLIQYYNGEERAKGNILERFSAQQFPDLHSELNLSSLELGDSALYFCASSEGWANVLTFGAGSRLTVL.

This clone was detected a few times. The CDR3 region is CATQSAYEQYF. The CDR3 bases are TGTGCCACCCAGTCGGCATACGAGCAGTACTTC. V gene TRBV6-5 combines with J gene TRBJ2-7; D is ambiguous. Germline V CDR1 and CDR2: MNHEY, SVGAGI. V shed 10 bases and J shed 4 bases, with 11 bases lying between them. The CDR3 length is 11 residues.

The V gene is TRBV16, the J gene TRBJ1-1; D gene unclear. Germline CDR1 KGHSY, CDR2 FQNENV. Trimming shortened V by 1 base and J by 11 bases, and 11 bases separated the two germline ends. The CDR3 has 12 residues. The CDR3: CASSQFAQLAFF. In DNA, the CDR3 is TGTGCCAGCAGCCAATTCGCCCAGCTCGCTTTCTTT.

This clone was picked up one time. The chain recombines TRBV4-3 with TRBJ2-6; D ambiguous. CDR1 is LGHNA, CDR2 YSLEER, per germline. Trimming removed 8 bases from V and 0 bases from J, with 8 bases in between. The CDR3 is 14 residues long. CDR3 DNA sequence: TGCGCCAGCGCGCCGGGCTCTGGGGCCAACGTCCTGACTTTC. It specifies CASAPGSGANVLTF.

This clone came up a few times. The chain couples TRBV19 to TRBJ1-5, with 7 bases that match TRBD1. Per the germline V gene, CDR1 is LNHDA and CDR2 is SQIVND (reference sequence). The CDR3 covers 14 residues. V gave up 6 bases and J gave up 6 bases; unmatched junction bases: 8. The CDR3 spells CASRRRGFGQPQHF. The DNA for the CDR3 is TGTGCCAGTAGGCGCAGGGGGTTCGGTCAGCCCCAGCATTTT.